These T cell receptor beta chains were read from a single sample in a study of patients and donors after allogeneic stem cell transplantation. Using its own MiXCR run on the RT-PCR reads, TCRdb lists one record per CDR3 protein. The data show about 960,000 distinct CDR3 sequences, around 17% seen once. Material: blood, either unsorted or a sorted T cell fraction (not recorded which). Source of these receptors: a human donor who was either an allogeneic HSCT recipient or a stem cell or donor lymphocyte infusion donor (not recorded which). It is not recorded whose cells these are; they may come from a transplant donor. The CDR3 runs from the conserved cysteine through the conserved F or W. Each record gives: D gene, V gene, J gene, clone size, CDR3 protein, CDR3 DNA. A D gene is named only where the DNA matches it firmly. Clone size, where shown, is once, few, many, or a class for clones that have expanded.

.,TRBV6-1,TRBJ1-5,.,CASRFDGYSNQPQHF,TGTGCCAGCAGATTCGACGGATATAGCAATCAGCCCCAGCATTTT
.,TRBV5-1,TRBJ2-7,many,CASSASYEQYF,TGTGCCAGCAGCGCCTCCTACGAGCAGTACTTC
.,TRBV6-5,TRBJ2-1,.,CASKGGNEQFF,TGTGCCAGCAAAGGGGGTAATGAGCAGTTCTTC
.,TRBV12-3/TRBV12-4,TRBJ2-1,.,CASSPPESPGEQFF,TGTGCCAGCAGCCCACCTGAAAGCCCGGGTGAGCAGTTCTTC
.,TRBV15,TRBJ1-4,.,CATSSPETSNEKLFF,TGTGCCACCAGCAGTCCAGAAACTTCAAATGAAAAACTGTTTTTT
.,TRBV12-3/TRBV12-4,TRBJ2-5,many,CASSTRTVQETQYF,TGTGCCAGCAGTACCCGGACGGTTCAAGAGACCCAGTACTTC
.,TRBV24-1,TRBJ2-3,.,CATSDFGTSDTQYF,TGTGCCACCAGTGATTTCGGAACATCAGATACGCAGTATTTT
TRBD1,TRBV6-1,TRBJ2-5,few,CASRTDRGFQETQYF,TGTGCCAGCAGAACGGACAGGGGTTTTCAAGAGACCCAGTACTTC
.,TRBV7-9,TRBJ2-7,.,CASSPAGAIPYEQYF,TGTGCCAGCAGCCCAGCCGGGGCTATTCCCTACGAGCAGTACTTC
.,TRBV7-2,TRBJ2-5,.,CASSRFRRAAETQYF,TGTGCCAGCAGCCGATTTCGTAGGGCAGCGGAGACCCAGTACTTC
.,TRBV6-1,TRBJ1-3,.,CASSENPGNGNTIYF,TGTGCCAGCAGTGAAAATCCCGGGAACGGAAACACCATATATTTT
.,TRBV7-3,TRBJ2-5,.,CASSFGIRETQYF,TGTGCCAGCAGCTTCGGGATTAGGGAGACCCAGTACTTC
.,TRBV7-8,TRBJ1-6,.,CASSSKAFGTSNNSPLHF,TGTGCCAGCAGCTCTAAAGCCTTCGGGACATCCAATAATTCACCCCTCCACTTT
.,TRBV7-2,TRBJ2-1,few,CASTSRTYNEQFF,TGTGCCAGCACCTCCCGTACCTACAATGAGCAGTTCTTC
.,TRBV5-1,TRBJ2-1,few,CASSPRKSPYNEQFF,TGCGCCAGCAGCCCCCGGAAGTCTCCCTACAATGAGCAGTTCTTC
.,TRBV7-3,TRBJ2-2,few,CASSPEGTGELFF,TGTGCCAGCAGCCCCGAGGGCACCGGGGAGCTGTTTTTT
TRBD2,TRBV10-3,TRBJ2-3,few,CAIKTSSISTDTQYF,TGTGCCATCAAGACTAGCAGCATTAGCACAGATACGCAGTATTTT
.,TRBV12-3/TRBV12-4,TRBJ1-2,many,CASGPPEGGGGYTF,TGTGCCAGCGGACCTCCCGAGGGGGGGGGCGGCTACACCTTC
.,TRBV12-3/TRBV12-4,TRBJ2-7,few,CASSFPGLPTEQYF,TGTGCCAGCAGTTTTCCGGGGCTGCCTACCGAGCAGTACTTC
.,TRBV11-2,TRBJ2-5,.,CASSLGHVGKTQYF,TGTGCCAGCAGCTTAGGGCATGTTGGGAAGACCCAGTACTTC
.,TRBV5-1,TRBJ1-1,many,CASSSPGNTEAFF,TGCGCCAGCAGCTCACCGGGGAACACTGAAGCTTTCTTT
TRBD2,TRBV6-1,TRBJ2-1,.,CASSIGLAGSYNEQFF,TGTGCCAGCAGTATCGGACTAGCGGGGAGCTACAATGAGCAGTTCTTC
.,TRBV12-3/TRBV12-4,TRBJ1-2,many,CASRRPGLHGYTF,TGTGCCAGCAGGAGGCCCGGGCTCCATGGCTACACCTTC
.,TRBV20-1,TRBJ2-3,few,CSASRLADTQYF,TGCAGTGCTAGCAGACTAGCAGATACGCAGTATTTT
TRBD1,TRBV2,TRBJ1-3,few,CASSDRGLSNTIYF,TGTGCCAGCAGTGACAGGGGGCTGTCGAACACCATATATTTT
.,TRBV10-3,TRBJ2-1,few,CAIKRGNNEQFF,TGTGCCATCAAACGGGGAAACAATGAGCAGTTCTTC
TRBD1,TRBV19,TRBJ1-1,few,CASSTEDRGLFLDTEAFF,TGTGCCAGTAGTACCGAGGACAGGGGCTTATTCTTGGACACTGAAGCTTTCTTT
TRBD2,TRBV7-2,TRBJ2-1,few,CASGSSGRVDNEQFF,TGTGCCAGCGGAAGTAGCGGGAGGGTGGACAATGAGCAGTTCTTC
.,TRBV12-3/TRBV12-4,TRBJ2-2,few,CASSLHRETGELFF,TGTGCCAGCAGCCTTCACAGGGAGACCGGGGAGCTGTTTTTT